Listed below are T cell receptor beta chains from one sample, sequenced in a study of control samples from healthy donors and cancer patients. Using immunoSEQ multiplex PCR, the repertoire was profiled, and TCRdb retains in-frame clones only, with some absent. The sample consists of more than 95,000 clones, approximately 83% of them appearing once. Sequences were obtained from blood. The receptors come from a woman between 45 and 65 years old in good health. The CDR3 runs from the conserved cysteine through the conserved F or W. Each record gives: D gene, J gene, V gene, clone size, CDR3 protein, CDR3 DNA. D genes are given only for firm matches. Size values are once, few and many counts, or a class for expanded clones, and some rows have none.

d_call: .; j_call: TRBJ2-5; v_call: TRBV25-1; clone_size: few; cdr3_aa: CASSDYRQVGTQYF; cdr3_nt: TGTGCCAGCAGTGATTACCGACAGGTGGGGACCCAGTACTTC
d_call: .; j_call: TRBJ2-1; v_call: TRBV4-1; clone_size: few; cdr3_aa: CASSQGSSYNEQFF; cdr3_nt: TGCGCCAGCAGCCAAGGAAGTTCCTACAATGAGCAGTTCTTC
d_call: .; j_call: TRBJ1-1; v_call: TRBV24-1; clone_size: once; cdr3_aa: CATASGSRNTEAFF; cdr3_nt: TGTGCCACCGCATCAGGGTCACGGAACACTGAAGCTTTCTTT
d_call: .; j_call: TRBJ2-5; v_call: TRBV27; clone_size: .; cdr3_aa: CASSLSTVGGETQYF; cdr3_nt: TGTGCCAGCAGTTTATCGACCGTTGGGGGCGAAACCCAGTACTTC
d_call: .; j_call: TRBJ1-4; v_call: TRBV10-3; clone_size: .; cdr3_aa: CAIRDGAGDNEKLFF; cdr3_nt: TGTGCCATCAGGGACGGGGCAGGTGATAATGAAAAACTGTTTTTT
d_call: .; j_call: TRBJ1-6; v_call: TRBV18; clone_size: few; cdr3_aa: CASLSSYNSPLHF; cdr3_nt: TGTGCCAGCTTGAGCTCCTATAATTCACCCCTCCACTTT
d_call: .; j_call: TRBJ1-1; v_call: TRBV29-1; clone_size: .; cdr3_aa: CSVFSGSTEAFF; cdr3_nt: TGCAGCGTCTTTTCCGGGTCCACTGAAGCTTTCTTT
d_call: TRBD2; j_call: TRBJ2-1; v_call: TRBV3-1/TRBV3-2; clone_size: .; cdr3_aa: CASSQKTSGRGNEQFF; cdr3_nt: TGTGCCAGCAGCCAAAAGACTAGCGGGAGAGGTAATGAGCAGTTCTTC
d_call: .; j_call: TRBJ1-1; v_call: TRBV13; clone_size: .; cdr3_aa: CASSLRGRNTEAFF; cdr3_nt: TGTGCCAGCAGCTTACGGGGGAGGAACACTGAAGCTTTCTTT
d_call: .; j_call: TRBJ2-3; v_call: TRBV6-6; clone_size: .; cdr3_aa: CASSRDSSIGSTDTQYF; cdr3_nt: TGTGCCAGCAGTCGGGACTCCTCCATCGGGAGCACAGATACGCAGTATTTT
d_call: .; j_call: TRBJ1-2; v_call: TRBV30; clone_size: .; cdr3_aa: CAWSVGPSGYTF; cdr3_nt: TGTGCCTGGAGTGTAGGACCGTCCGGCTACACCTTC
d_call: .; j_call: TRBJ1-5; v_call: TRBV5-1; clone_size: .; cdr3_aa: CASSLSTDSNQPQHF; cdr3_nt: TGCGCCAGCAGCTTGAGTACAGATAGCAATCAGCCCCAGCATTTT
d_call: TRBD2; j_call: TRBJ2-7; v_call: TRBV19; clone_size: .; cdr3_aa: CASSMLAGGYEQYF; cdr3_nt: TGTGCCAGTAGTATGCTAGCGGGAGGATACGAGCAGTACTTC
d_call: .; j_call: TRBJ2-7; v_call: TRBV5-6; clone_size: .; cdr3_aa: CASSPGALSSGEQYF; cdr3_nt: TGTGCCAGCAGCCCCGGGGCTCTCAGTTCAGGCGAGCAGTACTTC
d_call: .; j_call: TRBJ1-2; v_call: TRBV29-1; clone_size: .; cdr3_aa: CSVERGQSYGYTF; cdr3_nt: TGCAGCGTTGAACGCGGCCAGTCCTATGGCTACACCTTC
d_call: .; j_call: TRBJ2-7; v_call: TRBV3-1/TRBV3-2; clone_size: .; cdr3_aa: CASSQVFGGFYEQYF; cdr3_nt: TGTGCCAGCAGCCAAGTTTTTGGCGGGTTCTACGAGCAGTACTTC
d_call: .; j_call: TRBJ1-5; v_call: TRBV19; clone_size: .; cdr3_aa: CASSRDSNQPQHF; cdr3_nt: TGTGCCAGTTCCAGGGATAGCAATCAGCCCCAGCATTTT
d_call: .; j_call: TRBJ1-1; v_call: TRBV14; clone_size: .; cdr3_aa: CASTPRGVAEAFF; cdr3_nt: TGTGCCAGCACCCCAAGAGGGGTAGCCGAAGCTTTCTTT
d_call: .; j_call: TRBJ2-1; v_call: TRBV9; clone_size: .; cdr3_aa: CASSPQGLSYNEQFF; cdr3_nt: TGTGCCAGCAGCCCCCAGGGGCTCTCCTACAATGAGCAGTTCTTC
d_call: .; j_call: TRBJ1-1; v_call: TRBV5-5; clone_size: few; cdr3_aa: CASSLVARLTEAFF; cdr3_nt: TGTGCCAGCAGCTTGGTGGCGCGTCTGACTGAAGCTTTCTTT
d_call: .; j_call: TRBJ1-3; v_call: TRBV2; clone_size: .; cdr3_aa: CASIVQGTGSGNTIYF; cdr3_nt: TGTGCCAGCATCGTCCAGGGGACGGGCTCTGGAAACACCATATATTTT
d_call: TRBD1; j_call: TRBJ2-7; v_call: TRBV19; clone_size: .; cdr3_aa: CASSHRGGEQYF; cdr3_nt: TGTGCCAGTAGCCACAGGGGTGGCGAGCAGTACTTC
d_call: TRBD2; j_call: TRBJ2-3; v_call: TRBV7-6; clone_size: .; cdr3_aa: CASSSRLAGEVGDTQYF; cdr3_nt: TGTGCCAGCAGCTCTAGACTAGCGGGAGAGGTAGGAGATACGCAGTATTTT
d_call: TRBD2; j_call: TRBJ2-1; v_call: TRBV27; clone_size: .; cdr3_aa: CASSPGLAGRDEQFF; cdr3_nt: TGTGCCAGCAGTCCGGGACTAGCGGGGAGGGATGAGCAGTTCTTC
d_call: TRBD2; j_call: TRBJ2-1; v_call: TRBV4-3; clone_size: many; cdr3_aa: CASSQDSSGKVEQFF; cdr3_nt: TGCGCCAGCAGCCAAGATTCTAGCGGGAAGGTTGAGCAGTTCTTC
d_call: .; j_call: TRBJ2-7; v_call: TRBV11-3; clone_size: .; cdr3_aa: CASSLDGNYEQYF; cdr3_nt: TGTGCCAGCAGCTTGGACGGAAACTACGAGCAGTACTTC
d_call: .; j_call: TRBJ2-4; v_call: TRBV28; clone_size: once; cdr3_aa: CASSFIQGSLAKNIQYF; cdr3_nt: TGTGCCAGCAGTTTTATCCAGGGATCATTAGCCAAAAACATTCAGTACTTC
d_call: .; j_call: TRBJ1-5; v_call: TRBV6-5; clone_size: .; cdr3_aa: CASRIGIGGNQPQHF; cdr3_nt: TGTGCCAGCAGAATAGGTATAGGGGGCAATCAGCCCCAGCATTTT
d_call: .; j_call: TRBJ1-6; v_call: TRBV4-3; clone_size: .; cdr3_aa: CASSQALAGASSPLHF; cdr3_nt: TGCGCCAGCAGCCAAGCCCTAGCAGGGGCTAGTTCACCCCTCCACTTT
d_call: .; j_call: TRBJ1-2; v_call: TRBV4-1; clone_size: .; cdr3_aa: CASSQDQEGRGYTF; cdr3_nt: TGCGCCAGCAGCCAAGATCAAGAAGGTCGGGGCTACACCTTC